The 27 T cell receptor beta chains below were found in one sample sequenced in a study of T cell responses to AZD1222 COVID-19 vaccine (dated by TCRdb to the early 2020s). The time point label of this sample denotes: about 28 days (+/-7) after the second vaccine dose. In the paper's terms, the treatment or condition label means: meningococcal conjugate vaccine given as trial control. The library relied on the immunoSEQ multiplex PCR assay. This immuneACCESS table, as held by TCRdb, lists in-frame sequences with V and J called but not all clones. Of the missing ones, under half trace to an unresolved V gene in checked studies; the others have no known cause. The sample contains 140,000 or so clones, approximately 91% of them found a single time. The top ten constitute roughly 5.2% of the sample. Sequences were derived from peripheral blood, sampled 28 days after the second dose of the MenACWY control vaccine. Every receptor here comes from an adult who received the MenACWY meningococcal vaccine as a control.

This clone was seen a single time. J is TRBJ1-6 and V is TRBV2; 7 nucleotides line up with TRBD1. The CDR3 sequence is 15 residues long. Per germline, CDR1 SNHLY and CDR2 FYNNEI. The J segment lost 5 bases and the V segment lost 5 bases, leaving 6 bases of the junction unmatched. CDR3 loop: CASSKGTANNSPLHF. CDR3 sequence (DNA): TGTGCCAGCAGTAAAGGGACAGCCAATAATTCACCCCTCCACTTT. Variable domain in full (rest from reference TRBV2 and TRBJ1-6): EPEVTQTPSHQVTQMGQEVILRCVPISNHLYFYWYRQILGQKVEFLVSFYNNEISEKSEIFDDQFSVERPDGSNFTLKIRSTKLEDSAMYFCASSKGTANNSPLHFGNGTRLTVT.

The chain joins TRBV6-5 to TRBJ2-7; 9 bases fit TRBD1. V shed 0 bases, J shed 6 bases, and the junction held 6 bases outside the gene matches. CDR3 length equals 15 residues. Germline CDR1 MNHEY, CDR2 SVGAGI. The CDR3 reads CASSYSWTGVSEQYF. The CDR3 DNA sequence: TGTGCCAGCAGTTACTCTTGGACAGGGGTTTCCGAGCAGTACTTC.

This sequence joins TRBV12-3 or TRBV12-4 and TRBJ1-2; no clear D. Trimming pared 3 bases from V and 2 bases from J, leaving 7 bases between. This CDR3 spans 13 amino acids. This CDR3 is CASSFGRNYGYTF. The CDR3 nucleotides read TGTGCCAGCAGTTTCGGACGGAACTATGGCTACACCTTC.

This chain connects TRBV2 to TRBJ1-3; D is ambiguous. V shed 7 bases and J shed 0 bases, with 13 bases lying between them. CDR1 SNHLY and CDR2 FYNNEI come from the germline V gene. This CDR3 comprises 15 residues. The CDR3 protein is CASKLVRNSGNTIYF. The CDR3 coding sequence is TGTGCCAGCAAGCTCGTCAGGAACTCTGGAAACACCATATATTTT.

J is TRBJ1-3 and V is TRBV15; D remains ambiguous. The germline V gene has CDR1 LNHNV and CDR2 YYDKDF (reference sequence). V was pared by 11 bases and J by 4 bases, with 12 bases between. This CDR3 spans 12 amino acids. CDR3 in DNA: TGTGCCTTCCCTCCTCAGGGAAACACCATATATTTT. Protein product: CAFPPQGNTIYF. The whole variable domain, filled in from reference TRBV15 and TRBJ1-3, reads DAMVIQNPRYQVTQFGKPVTLSCSQTLNHNVMYWYQQKSSQAPKLLFHYYDKDFNNEADTPDNFQSRRPNTSFCFLDIRSPGLGDTAMYLCAFPPQGNTIYFGEGSWLTVV.

V and J are TRBV10-3 and TRBJ2-5; D may match TRBD1 or TRBD2 (5 bases each). Trimming pared 3 bases from V and 1 base from J, leaving 9 bases between. This CDR3 region has 14 residues. CDR1 is ENHRY, CDR2 SYGVKD, per germline. CDR3 in amino acids: CAISDSGTQETQYF. CDR3 in DNA: TGTGCCATCAGTGATTCCGGGACCCAAGAGACCCAGTACTTC.

This clone was detected only once. V is TRBV5-6 and J is TRBJ1-2; TRBD1 agrees at 8 bases. Germline CDR1 SGHDT, CDR2 YYEEEE. The trim removed 4 bases at V and 4 bases at J, leaving 9 bases unmatched. This CDR3 is 15 amino acids long. The CDR3 bases are TGTGCCAGCAGCAGAGGAGACAGGGGACCCTATGGCTACACCTTC. The encoded protein is CASSRGDRGPYGYTF.

The J gene is TRBJ2-3, the V gene TRBV5-1; maybe TRBD1 (5 bases). V lost 1 base to trimming and J lost 3 bases, with 12 bases between them. CDR1 is SGHRS, CDR2 YFSETQ, per germline. The CDR3 spans 15 residues. CDR3 nucleotides: TGCGCCAGCAGCTTGTCAGGGATAGGGACAGATACGCAGTATTTT. As protein: CASSLSGIGTDTQYF.

J is TRBJ1-1 and V is TRBV4-1; D gene unclear. The CDR3 length is 13 residues. Germline lookup yields CDR1 MGHRA and CDR2 YSYEKL. The V end was cut by 6 bases, the J end by 5 bases, with 13 bases between. The chain's CDR3 is CASRLNGRTEAFF. The DNA for the CDR3 is TGCGCCAGCAGACTTAATGGGAGGACTGAAGCTTTCTTT.

This sequence joins TRBV6-2 or TRBV6-3 and TRBJ2-7; 8 nucleotides agree with TRBD1. V dropped 5 bases and J dropped 9; count of bases not matched to a gene: 9. Germline values: CDR1 MNHEY, CDR2 SVGEGT. This CDR3 has 13 residues. CDR3 sequence reads: CASSRQGRSGQYF. CDR3 nucleotide sequence: TGTGCCAGCAGTCGACAGGGGCGGAGTGGGCAGTACTTC.

This sequence joins TRBV6-1 and TRBJ2-7; unclear D gene. The V gene lost 6 bases and the J gene lost 4 bases, with 10 bases spanning the gap. Germline values: CDR1 MNHNS, CDR2 SASEGT. The CDR3 covers 12 residues. The CDR3 region is CASSPREYEQYF. The CDR3 DNA reads as TGTGCCAGCAGCCCGCGCGAGTACGAGCAGTACTTC.

The V gene is TRBV5-5, the J gene TRBJ2-1, with 9 nucleotides matching TRBD1. Trimming removed 2 bases from V and 3 bases from J; junction bases left unmatched: 6. The germline CDR1 and CDR2 sequences are SGHKS and YYEKEE (reference sequence). The CDR3 totals 16 residues. CDR3 sequence reads: CASSFPTGQGYNEQFF. The CDR3 DNA reads as TGTGCCAGCAGCTTTCCTACGGGACAGGGCTACAATGAGCAGTTCTTC.

V gene TRBV30 combines with J gene TRBJ1-1; 7 nucleotides agree with TRBD1. The V and J ends lost 3 bases and 4 bases, in that order; junction bases with no gene match: 5. The CDR3 runs 13 residues. Per the germline V gene, CDR1 is GTSNPN and CDR2 is SVGIG (reference sequence). The CDR3 DNA is TGTGCCTGGAGGGAACCAGGGGGCACTGAAGCTTTCTTT. This sequence encodes CAWREPGGTEAFF.

CDR3 amino acids: CASSSRGGRMNTEAFF. CDR3 DNA: TGTGCCAGCAGTTCGAGGGGGGGTCGGATGAACACTGAAGCTTTCTTT. V and J are TRBV27 and TRBJ1-1, with D tentatively TRBD1 (6 bases). V was shortened by 4 bases and J by 0 bases, with 15 bases between the two germline ends. Germline V gives CDR1 MNHEY, CDR2 SMNVEV (reference sequence). CDR3 length: 16 amino acids.

The CDR3 here is CASNSGAFQETQYF. CDR3 bases: TGTGCCAGCAACTCGGGGGCCTTCCAAGAGACCCAGTACTTC. This chain joins TRBV5-6 and TRBJ2-5; D possibly matches TRBD1 or TRBD2 (6 bases each). Trimming shortened V by 6 bases and J by 1 base, and 13 bases separated the two germline ends. Germline assignment: CDR1 SGHDT and CDR2 YYEEEE. The CDR3 runs to 14 residues.

This chain links TRBV7-2 with TRBJ2-1; no clear D. V was shortened by 2 bases and J by 9 bases, with 5 bases between the two germline ends. Germline V CDR1 and CDR2: SGHTA, FQGNSA. The CDR3 has 11 amino acids. CDR3 coding DNA: TGTGCCAGCAGCTTAAATAGTGAGCAGTTCTTC. Protein sequence: CASSLNSEQFF.

The J gene is TRBJ1-5, the V gene TRBV7-2, with unresolved D. The CDR3 sequence is 14 residues long. The V gene lost 3 bases and the J gene lost 5 bases, with 11 bases spanning the gap. Germline loops: CDR1 SGHTA, CDR2 FQGNSA. The CDR3 bases are TGTGCCAGCAGCTTCAGAGCAGAGTATCAGCCCCAGCATTTT. Protein product: CASSFRAEYQPQHF.

The chain recombines TRBV19 with TRBJ2-3; possible D gene TRBD2, 6 bases. Trimming removed 4 bases at V and 2 bases at J, with 13 bases between. Germline V gene sequence: CDR1 LNHDA, CDR2 SQIVND (reference sequence). CDR3 length: 15 residues. The CDR3 spells CASSKRRANTDTQYF. The CDR3 DNA sequence: TGTGCCAGTAGTAAACGGAGGGCCAACACAGATACGCAGTATTTT. Supplemented by reference TRBV19 and TRBJ2-3, the full variable domain reads DGGITQSPKYLFRKEGQNVTLSCEQNLNHDAMYWYRQDPGQGLRLIYYSQIVNDFQKGDIAEGYSVSREKKESFPLTVTSAQKNPTAFYLCASSKRRANTDTQYFGPGTRLTVL.

The chain employs TRBV4-1 and TRBJ1-2; no clear D. V dropped 1 base and J dropped 6 bases, with 9 bases sitting between them. Germline CDR1 is MGHRA and CDR2 is YSYEKL. This CDR3 has 13 residues. The CDR3 is CASSQVSGDGYTF. The DNA of the CDR3 is TGCGCCAGCAGCCAAGTTTCCGGTGATGGCTACACCTTC.

V and J are TRBV6-1 and TRBJ1-5; D is undetermined. The CDR3 runs to 15 residues. CDR1 and CDR2 (germline): MNHNS, SASEGT. V lost 2 bases and J 7 bases, leaving 15 bases between the germline ends. The CDR3 loop is CASSEFYSPGQPQHF. Written as DNA, the CDR3 is TGTGCCAGCAGTGAATTTTACAGCCCGGGACAGCCCCAGCATTTT.

The chain uses TRBV4-2 and TRBJ1-1, with 12 nucleotides matching TRBD1. This CDR3 is built from 17 residues. Germline V gives CDR1 LGHNA, CDR2 YNFKEQ. The junction had 7 bases not matched to a gene; V was cut back by 0 bases and J by 5 bases. The CDR3 spells CASSQDPGTGGRTEAFF. The CDR3 nucleotides read TGTGCCAGCAGCCAAGACCCCGGGACAGGGGGCAGAACTGAAGCTTTCTTT.

The chain links TRBV19 to TRBJ2-1; D ambiguous. The CDR3 extends over 15 amino acids. V was shortened by 0 bases and J by 0 bases, with 6 bases between the two germline ends. Germline CDR1 reads LNHDA; CDR2 reads SQIVND (reference sequence). The DNA for the CDR3 is TGTGCCAGTAGTATAGATTGGTTCTCCTACAATGAGCAGTTCTTC. Its protein product is CASSIDWFSYNEQFF.

The chain combines TRBV20-1 with TRBJ1-2; D is uncertain. Trimming shortened V by 2 bases and J by 8 bases, and 9 bases separated the two germline ends. This CDR3 contains 11 residues. CDR1 is DFQATT, CDR2 SNEGSKA, per germline (reference sequence). The CDR3 nucleotides read TGCAGTGCTAGACAAGATCTGGGCTACACCTTC. It codes for CSARQDLGYTF.

The chain employs TRBV5-1 and TRBJ2-3, with TRBD2 identical over 13 bases. The CDR3 has 16 amino acids. The junction had 5 bases not matched to a gene; V was cut back by 1 base and J by 6 bases. Germline assignment: CDR1 SGHRS and CDR2 YFSETQ. The CDR3 reads CASSLSATSGGDTQYF. As DNA, the CDR3 is TGCGCCAGCAGCTTGTCCGCGACTAGCGGGGGGGATACGCAGTATTTT.

This clone was seen a handful of times. The chain links TRBV2 to TRBJ2-7, with unresolved D. Germline loops: CDR1 SNHLY, CDR2 FYNNEI. With 4 bases removed from V and 7 bases from J, the gap between germline ends came to 11 bases. The CDR3 totals 12 residues. The CDR3 DNA sequence: TGTGCCAGCAGTGTGAGCTCTGAGGAGCAGTACTTC. Translating gives CASSVSSEEQYF. The whole variable domain, filled in from reference TRBV2 and TRBJ2-7, reads EPEVTQTPSHQVTQMGQEVILRCVPISNHLYFYWYRQILGQKVEFLVSFYNNEISEKSEIFDDQFSVERPDGSNFTLKIRSTKLEDSAMYFCASSVSSEEQYFGPGTRLTVT.

J is TRBJ1-2 and V is TRBV10-3; 10 bases are shared with TRBD1. V lost 10 bases to trimming and J lost 5 bases; unmatched junction nucleotides: 10. Germline V gene data show CDR1 as ENHRY and CDR2 as SYGVKD. This CDR3 comprises 14 residues. CDR3: CANRATGGPYGYTF. DNA for the CDR3: TGTGCCAATCGAGCGACAGGGGGCCCATATGGCTACACCTTC.

This rearrangement joins TRBV27 to TRBJ2-2; D is unresolved. This CDR3 comprises 17 residues. Germline lookup yields CDR1 MNHEY and CDR2 SMNVEV (reference sequence). V gave up 2 bases and J gave up 8 bases, with 21 bases separating them. The CDR3 region is CASSLGEERVPFGELFF. In DNA form, the CDR3 reads TGTGCCAGCAGTTTAGGGGAAGAAAGGGTTCCTTTTGGGGAGCTGTTTTTT.